The present T cell receptor (beta chain) was sequenced within a study of a mutant IDH1 vaccine in newly diagnosed glioma. With respect to this clone: Its antigen is currently unknown.

Data came from immunoSEQ multiplex PCR; TCRdb stores just in-frame clones and leaves some out. The table has over 75,000 clones, about 82% seen once. General study points: Induction of immune responses by the vaccine occurred in approximately 93% of patients. Alterations occurring in top peripheral T cell clonotypes seemed unrelated to pseudoprogression.

Noted time point: baseline, week 1 (first vaccination visit). The sample's treatment: pre-vaccination baseline after standard-of-care therapy. Each of the donors came in with new WHO grade 3 or 4 astrocytomas that were IDH1-mutant and ATRX-lost. The receptor comes from a man aged 35 to 55 with glioma. This material consisted of PBMCs, taken from a glioma patient treated with radiotherapy, temozolomide or both.

The chain's CDR3 is CASSPGGPGPQHF. The CDR3 DNA sequence: TGTGCCAGCTCACCAGGGGGCCCCGGGCCCCAGCATTTT. The rearrangement uses TRBV18 and TRBJ1-5; D perhaps matches TRBD1 (6 bases). CDR1 is KGHSH and CDR2 is LQKENI in the germline V gene. V was shortened by 2 bases and J by 9 bases, with 11 bases between the two germline ends. This CDR3 spans 13 amino acids.